These 5 T cell receptor beta chains came from one sample sequenced in a study of blood T cell repertoires in COVID-19. Generated by immunoSEQ multiplex PCR, the TCRdb table keeps only in-frame clones and is missing some. This table holds approximately 100,000 clones, 70% to 90% found once. The sample was peripheral blood. The receptors were sampled from a human donor in a cohort sampled during active COVID-19.

The chain combines TRBV5-6 with TRBJ1-2, with 7 bases fitting TRBD1. The CDR3 totals 15 residues. V shed 3 bases, J shed 8 bases, and the junction held 13 bases outside the gene matches. The germline gives CDR1 SGHDT, CDR2 YYEEEE. The CDR3, as DNA: TGTGCCAGCAGCTGGACAGGACAGGTCCTCCGGGGCTACACCTTC. The encoded protein is CASSWTGQVLRGYTF.

The chain uses TRBV9 and TRBJ1-2, with 8 bases aligning to TRBD1. The CDR3 covers 15 residues. Germline values: CDR1 SGDLS, CDR2 YYNGEE. V was clipped by 5 bases and J by 8 bases; unmatched bases: 14. CDR3 protein: CASRRTGTLKGGYTF. CDR3 DNA: TGTGCCAGCAGAAGGACAGGGACCTTAAAGGGAGGCTACACCTTC.

J is TRBJ1-2 and V is TRBV9, with 9 bases matching TRBD1. Germline trimming cut 2 bases from V and 5 bases from J; bases unmatched to any gene: 4. CDR1 SGDLS and CDR2 YYNGEE come from the germline V gene. There are 14 residues in the CDR3. CDR3 nucleotides: TGTGCCAGCAGCGTGGACAGGGGTGTATATGGCTACACCTTC. Amino acids: CASSVDRGVYGYTF.

The chain is built from TRBV11-3 and TRBJ1-2; no clear D gene. CDR3 length: 13 residues. Trimming pared 5 bases from V and 4 bases from J, leaving 11 bases between. The germline CDR1 and CDR2 sequences are SGHNT and YENEEA. The DNA of the CDR3 is TGTGCCAGCAGCCCTGGGGAGATCTATGGCTACACCTTC. It specifies CASSPGEIYGYTF. The full variable domain, in which reference TRBV11-3 and TRBJ1-2 provide the parts outside the CDR3, is EAGVVQSPRYKIIEKKQPVAFWCNPISGHNTLYWYLQNLGQGPELLIRYENEEAVDDSQLPKDRFSAERLKGVDSTLKIQPAELGDSAVYLCASSPGEIYGYTFGSGTRLTVV.

V and J are TRBV19 and TRBJ2-3; 16 nucleotides agree with TRBD2. Looked up from germline, CDR1 is LNHDA and CDR2 is SQIVND (reference sequence). The CDR3 is 21 residues long. Trimming removed 6 bases from V and 4 bases from J; junction bases left unmatched: 19. CDR3 residues: CASRPYGPGLAGGPASDTQYF. The DNA for the CDR3 is TGTGCCAGTAGACCATACGGGCCGGGACTAGCGGGGGGGCCTGCCTCAGATACGCAGTATTTT.